The source of this T cell receptor (beta chain) is a study of control samples from healthy donors and cancer patients. The CDR3 runs to 13 residues. V was pared by 4 bases and J by 3 bases, with 10 bases between. Germline V CDR1 and CDR2: SGHRS, YFSETQ. Sequenced by immunoSEQ multiplex PCR; TCRdb stores in-frame clones only, minus some. The table includes about 64,000 clones, 80% to 95% detected once. The chain uses TRBV5-1 and TRBJ1-1; no definite D call. Sequenced: PBMCs. The TCR originated in a man in his forties with colorectal cancer. CDR3 sequence: CASSMDLDTEAFF. The DNA of the CDR3 is TGCGCCAGCAGCATGGACCTAGACACTGAAGCTTTCTTT. The full variable domain, in which reference TRBV5-1 and TRBJ1-1 provide the parts outside the CDR3, is KAGVTQTPRYLIKTRGQQVTLSCSPISGHRSVSWYQQTPGQGLQFLFEYFSETQRNKGNFPGRFSGRQFSNSRSEMNVSTLELGDSALYLCASSMDLDTEAFFGQGTRLTVV.